This record concerns one T cell receptor beta chain sequence. Both 60 Vbeta primers and 13 Jbeta primers went into the PCR. Profiled with immunoSEQ multiplex PCR; TCRdb holds only in-frame clones, not every one. Of under 150,000 clones in the sample, 55% to 85% were seen once. The data are from a study of cytomegalovirus exposure and HLA in healthy donors. In the study overall: Genetic ancestry analysis placed approximately 78% of the roughly 400 donors that were genotyped in the Caucasian-associated cluster.

CDR1 and CDR2 from the germline V gene are MNHEY and SMNVEV (reference sequence). Trimming removed 10 bases from V and 6 bases from J; junction bases left unmatched: 3. This CDR3 has 12 amino acids. V usage is TRBV27 and J usage is TRBJ2-7; the match to TRBD2 covers 13 bases. Sequenced input: PBMCs. This TCR derives from a man in his forties in good health and CMV-seronegative. The CDR3 loop reads CAIGTSGIEQYF. CDR3 nucleotide sequence: TGTGCCATCGGGACTAGCGGGATCGAGCAGTACTTC.